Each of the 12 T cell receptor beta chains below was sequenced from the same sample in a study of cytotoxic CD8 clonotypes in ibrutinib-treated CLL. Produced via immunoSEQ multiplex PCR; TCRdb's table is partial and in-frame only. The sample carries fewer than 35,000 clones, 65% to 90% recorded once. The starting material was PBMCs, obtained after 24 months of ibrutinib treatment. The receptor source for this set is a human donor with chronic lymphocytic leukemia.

The CDR3 nucleotides read TGCGCCAGCAGCGTTGGGTCCCTCGATTCACCCCTCCACTTT. Amino acid sequence: CASSVGSLDSPLHF. This chain connects TRBV5-1 to TRBJ1-6; D is uncertain. Germline V gene sequence: CDR1 SGHRS, CDR2 YFSETQ. The length of the CDR3 is 14 residues. Trimming left V 4 bases short and J 8 bases short, with 13 bases between.

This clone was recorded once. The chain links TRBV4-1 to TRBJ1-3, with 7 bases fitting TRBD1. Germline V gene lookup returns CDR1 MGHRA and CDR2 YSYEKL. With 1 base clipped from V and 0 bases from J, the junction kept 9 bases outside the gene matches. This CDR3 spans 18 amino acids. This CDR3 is CASSQAPLWTGSGNTIYF. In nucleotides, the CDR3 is TGCGCCAGCAGCCAAGCCCCCCTATGGACAGGCTCTGGAAACACCATATATTTT.

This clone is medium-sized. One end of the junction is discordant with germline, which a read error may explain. The CDR3 region has the DNA TGTGCCAGCAATGAATTTGGGGGTTTGGAGCCCCAGCATTTT. Translated: CASNEFGGLEPQHF. V and J are TRBV6-1 and TRBJ1-5; weak D call: TRBD1 (5 bases). CDR3 length: 14 amino acids. CDR1 is MNHNS, CDR2 SASEGT, per germline.

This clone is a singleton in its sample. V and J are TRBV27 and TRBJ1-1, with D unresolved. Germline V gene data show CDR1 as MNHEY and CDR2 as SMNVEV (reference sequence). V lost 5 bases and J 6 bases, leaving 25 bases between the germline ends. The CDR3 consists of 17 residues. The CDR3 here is CASSPIIIKPNWAEAFF. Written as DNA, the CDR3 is TGTGCCAGCAGTCCTATCATCATAAAACCCAATTGGGCTGAAGCTTTCTTT.

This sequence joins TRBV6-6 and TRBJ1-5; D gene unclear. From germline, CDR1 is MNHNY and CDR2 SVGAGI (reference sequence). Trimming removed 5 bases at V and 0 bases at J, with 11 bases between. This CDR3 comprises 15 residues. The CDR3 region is CASSPGRSSNQPQHF. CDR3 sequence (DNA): TGTGCCAGCAGTCCCGGTCGGTCTAGCAATCAGCCCCAGCATTTT.

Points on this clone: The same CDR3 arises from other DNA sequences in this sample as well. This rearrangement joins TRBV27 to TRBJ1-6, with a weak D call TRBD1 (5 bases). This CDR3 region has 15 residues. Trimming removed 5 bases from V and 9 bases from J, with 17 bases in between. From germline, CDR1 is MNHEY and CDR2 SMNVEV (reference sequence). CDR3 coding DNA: TGTGCCAGCAGTAGACCGGGACGGTTGACTTCACCCCTCCACTTT. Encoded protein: CASSRPGRLTSPLHF.

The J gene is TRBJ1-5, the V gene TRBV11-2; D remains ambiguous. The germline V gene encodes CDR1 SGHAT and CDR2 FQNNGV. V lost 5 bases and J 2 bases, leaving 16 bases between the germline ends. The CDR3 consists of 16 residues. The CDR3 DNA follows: TGTGCCAGCAGCCCCTCCATGGTGGGAGGCAATCAGCCCCAGCATTTT. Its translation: CASSPSMVGGNQPQHF.

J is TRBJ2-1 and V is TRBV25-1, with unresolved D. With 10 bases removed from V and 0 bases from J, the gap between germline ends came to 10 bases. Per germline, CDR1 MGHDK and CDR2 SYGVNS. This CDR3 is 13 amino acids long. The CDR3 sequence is CATTAYSYNEQFF. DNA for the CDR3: TGTGCCACCACTGCATACTCCTACAATGAGCAGTTCTTC.

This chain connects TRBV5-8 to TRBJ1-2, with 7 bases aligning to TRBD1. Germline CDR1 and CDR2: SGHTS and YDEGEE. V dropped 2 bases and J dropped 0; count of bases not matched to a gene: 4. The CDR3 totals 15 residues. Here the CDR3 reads CASSLQGWSNYGYTF. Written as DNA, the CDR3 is TGTGCCAGCAGCTTACAGGGGTGGTCTAACTATGGCTACACCTTC.

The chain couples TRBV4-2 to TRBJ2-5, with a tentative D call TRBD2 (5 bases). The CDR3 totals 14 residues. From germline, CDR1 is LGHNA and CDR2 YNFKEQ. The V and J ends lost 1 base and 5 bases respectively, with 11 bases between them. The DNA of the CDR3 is TGTGCCAGCAGCCAAGGTGGAGGTTCGGAGACCCAGTACTTC. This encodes CASSQGGGSETQYF.

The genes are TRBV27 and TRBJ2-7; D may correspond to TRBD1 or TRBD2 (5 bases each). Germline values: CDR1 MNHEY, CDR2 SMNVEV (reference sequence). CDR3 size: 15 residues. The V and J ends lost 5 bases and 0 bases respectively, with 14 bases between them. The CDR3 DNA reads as TGTGCCAGCAGTCAAGGGACGGCTAGCTCCTACGAGCAGTACTTC. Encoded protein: CASSQGTASSYEQYF.

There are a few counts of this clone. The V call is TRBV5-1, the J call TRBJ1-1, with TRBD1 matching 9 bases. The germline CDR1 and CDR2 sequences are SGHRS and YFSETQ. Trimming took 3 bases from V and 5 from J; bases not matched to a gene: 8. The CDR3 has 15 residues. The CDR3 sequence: CASSSRQGGWTEAFF. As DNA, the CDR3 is TGCGCCAGCAGCTCCCGACAGGGGGGGTGGACTGAAGCTTTCTTT.